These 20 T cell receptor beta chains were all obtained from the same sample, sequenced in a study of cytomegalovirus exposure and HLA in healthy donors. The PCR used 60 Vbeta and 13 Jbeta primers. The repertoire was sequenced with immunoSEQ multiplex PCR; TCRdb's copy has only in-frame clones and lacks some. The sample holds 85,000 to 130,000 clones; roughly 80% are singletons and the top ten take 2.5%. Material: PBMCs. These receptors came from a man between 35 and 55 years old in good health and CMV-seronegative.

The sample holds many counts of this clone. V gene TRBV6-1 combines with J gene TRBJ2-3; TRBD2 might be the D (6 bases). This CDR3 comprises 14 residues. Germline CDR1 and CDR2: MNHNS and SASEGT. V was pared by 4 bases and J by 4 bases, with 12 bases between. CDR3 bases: TGTGCCAGCAGTGGACCGGGAGACTCAGATACGCAGTATTTT. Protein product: CASSGPGDSDTQYF.

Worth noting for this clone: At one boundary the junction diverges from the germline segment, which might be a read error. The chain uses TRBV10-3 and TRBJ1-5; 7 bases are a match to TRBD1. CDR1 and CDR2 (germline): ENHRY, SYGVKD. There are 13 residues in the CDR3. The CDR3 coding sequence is TGTGCCATCAGAAGGGACAGAAATCATCCCCAGCATTTT. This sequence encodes CAIRRDRNHPQHF.

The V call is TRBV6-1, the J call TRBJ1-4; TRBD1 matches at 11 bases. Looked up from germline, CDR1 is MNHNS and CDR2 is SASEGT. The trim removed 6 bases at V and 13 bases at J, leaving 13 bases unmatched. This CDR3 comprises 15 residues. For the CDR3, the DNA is TGTGCCAGCAGGGGGGACAGGGGGGTGTGGTATGGACTGTTTTTT. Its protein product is CASRGDRGVWYGLFF.

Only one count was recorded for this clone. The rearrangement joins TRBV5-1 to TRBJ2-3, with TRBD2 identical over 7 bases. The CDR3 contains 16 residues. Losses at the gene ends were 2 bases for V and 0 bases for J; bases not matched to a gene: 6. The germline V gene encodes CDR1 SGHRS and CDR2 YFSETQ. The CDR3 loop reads CASSFGAGPSTDTQYF. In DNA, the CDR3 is TGCGCCAGCAGCTTCGGAGCGGGGCCCAGCACAGATACGCAGTATTTT.

The CDR3 DNA reads as TGTGCCAGCAGCTCCCCGCCGGGAAACACAGATACGCAGTATTTT. Its protein is CASSSPPGNTDTQYF. The V and J genes are TRBV13 and TRBJ2-3; D perhaps matches TRBD2 (5 bases). The ends were cut back, 4 bases at V and 2 bases at J, with 13 bases in the middle. This CDR3 spans 15 amino acids. Germline loops: CDR1 PRHDT, CDR2 FYEKMQ (reference sequence). The variable domain in full, with the rest retrieved from reference TRBV13 and TRBJ2-3, is AAGVIQSPRHLIKEKRETATLKCYPIPRHDTVYWYQQGPGQDPQFLISFYEKMQSDKGSIPDRFSAQQFSDYHSELNMSSLELGDSALYFCASSSPPGNTDTQYFGPGTRLTVL.

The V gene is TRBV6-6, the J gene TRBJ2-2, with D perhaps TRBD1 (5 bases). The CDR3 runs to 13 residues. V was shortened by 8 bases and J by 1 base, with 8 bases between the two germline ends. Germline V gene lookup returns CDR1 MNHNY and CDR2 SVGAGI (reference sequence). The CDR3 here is CASGRVNTGELFF. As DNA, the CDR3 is TGTGCCAGCGGCAGGGTGAACACCGGGGAGCTGTTTTTT.

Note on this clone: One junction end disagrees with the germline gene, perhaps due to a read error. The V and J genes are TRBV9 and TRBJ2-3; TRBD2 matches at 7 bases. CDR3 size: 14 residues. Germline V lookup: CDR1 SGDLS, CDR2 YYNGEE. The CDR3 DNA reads TGTGTCAGCAGCGTAGTGGCGGGGGAAGGGACGCAGTATTTT. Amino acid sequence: CVSSVVAGEGTQYF.

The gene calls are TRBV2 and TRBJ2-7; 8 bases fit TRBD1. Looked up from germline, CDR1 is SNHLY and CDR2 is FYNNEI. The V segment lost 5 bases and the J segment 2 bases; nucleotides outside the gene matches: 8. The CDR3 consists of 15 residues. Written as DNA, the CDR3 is TGTGCCAGCAGTACGGGACAGGCCTCTGCCTACGAGCAGTACTTC. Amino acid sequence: CASSTGQASAYEQYF.

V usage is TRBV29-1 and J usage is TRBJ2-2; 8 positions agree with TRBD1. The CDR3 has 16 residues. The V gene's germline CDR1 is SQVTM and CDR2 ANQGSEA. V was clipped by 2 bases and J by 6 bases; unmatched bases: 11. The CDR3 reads CSVESRGQGGAGELFF. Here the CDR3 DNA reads TGCAGCGTTGAATCCCGCGGACAGGGTGGAGCCGGGGAGCTGTTTTTT.

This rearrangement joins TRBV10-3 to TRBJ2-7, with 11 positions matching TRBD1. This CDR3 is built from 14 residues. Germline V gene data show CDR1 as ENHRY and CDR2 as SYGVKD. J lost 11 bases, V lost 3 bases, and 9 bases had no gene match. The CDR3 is CAISDEPDRGQEYF. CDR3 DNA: TGTGCCATCAGTGACGAGCCGGACAGGGGGCAGGAGTACTTC.

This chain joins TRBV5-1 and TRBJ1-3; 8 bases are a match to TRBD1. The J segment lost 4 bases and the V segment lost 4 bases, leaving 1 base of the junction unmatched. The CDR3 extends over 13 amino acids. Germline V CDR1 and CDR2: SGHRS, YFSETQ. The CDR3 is CASSRDRGNTIYF. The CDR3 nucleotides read TGCGCCAGCAGCAGGGACAGGGGAAACACCATATATTTT.

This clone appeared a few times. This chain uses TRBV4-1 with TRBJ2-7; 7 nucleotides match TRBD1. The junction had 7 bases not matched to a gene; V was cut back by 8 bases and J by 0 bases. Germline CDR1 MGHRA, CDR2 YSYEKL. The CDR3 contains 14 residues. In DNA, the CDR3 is TGCGCCAGCGCCGTGGGACAGATCTCCTACGAGCAGTACTTC. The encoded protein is CASAVGQISYEQYF.

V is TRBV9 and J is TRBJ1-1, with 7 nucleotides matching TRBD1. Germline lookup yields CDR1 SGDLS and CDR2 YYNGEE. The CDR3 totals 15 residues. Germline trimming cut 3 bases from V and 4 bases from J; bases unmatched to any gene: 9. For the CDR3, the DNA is TGTGCCAGCAGCGACGGTAACAGGGGAACCACTGAAGCTTTCTTT. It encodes CASSDGNRGTTEAFF. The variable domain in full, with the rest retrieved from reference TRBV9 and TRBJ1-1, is DSGVTQTPKHLITATGQRVTLRCSPRSGDLSVYWYQQSLDQGLQFLIQYYNGEERAKGNILERFSAQQFPDLHSELNLSSLELGDSALYFCASSDGNRGTTEAFFGQGTRLTVV.

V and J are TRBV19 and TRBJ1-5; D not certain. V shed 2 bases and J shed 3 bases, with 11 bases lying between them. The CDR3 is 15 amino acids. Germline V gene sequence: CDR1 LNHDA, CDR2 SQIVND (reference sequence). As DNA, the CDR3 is TGTGCCAGTAGTATATCACACAGTAACAATCAGCCCCAGCATTTT. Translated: CASSISHSNNQPQHF.

CDR3 loop: CASSLDGRYGYTF. DNA of the CDR3: TGTGCCAGCAGCTTAGACGGTCGCTATGGCTACACCTTC. J is TRBJ1-2 and V is TRBV7-9; unclear D gene. Trimming pared 1 base from V and 4 bases from J, leaving 7 bases between. CDR1 and CDR2 (germline): SEHNR, FQNEAQ (reference sequence). This CDR3 spans 13 amino acids.

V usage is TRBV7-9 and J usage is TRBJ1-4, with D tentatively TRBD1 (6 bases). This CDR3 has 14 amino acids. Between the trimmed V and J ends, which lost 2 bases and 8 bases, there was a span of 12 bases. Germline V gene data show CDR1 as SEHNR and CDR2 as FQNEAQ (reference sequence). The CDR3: CASSLWGPREKLFF. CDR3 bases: TGTGCCAGCAGCTTATGGGGGCCGAGGGAAAAACTGTTTTTT.

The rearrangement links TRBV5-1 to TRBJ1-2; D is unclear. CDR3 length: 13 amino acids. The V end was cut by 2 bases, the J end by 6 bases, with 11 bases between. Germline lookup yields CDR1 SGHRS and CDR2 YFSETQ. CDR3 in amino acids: CASSFSTTDGYTF. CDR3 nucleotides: TGCGCCAGCAGCTTCTCAACAACCGATGGCTACACCTTC.

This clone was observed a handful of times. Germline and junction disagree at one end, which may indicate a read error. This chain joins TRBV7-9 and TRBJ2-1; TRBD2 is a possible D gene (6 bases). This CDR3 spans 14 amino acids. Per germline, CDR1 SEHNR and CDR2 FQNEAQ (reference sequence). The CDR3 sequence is CASSRDATGVNGIF. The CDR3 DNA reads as TGTGCCAGCAGCCGGGACGCCACGGGGGTAAATGGGATCTTC.

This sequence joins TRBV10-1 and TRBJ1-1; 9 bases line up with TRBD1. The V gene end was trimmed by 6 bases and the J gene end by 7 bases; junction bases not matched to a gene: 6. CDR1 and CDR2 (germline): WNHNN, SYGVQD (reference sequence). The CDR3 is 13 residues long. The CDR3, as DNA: TGCGCCAGCAGAGGGGACAGGGATGGTGAAGCTTTCTTT. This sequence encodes CASRGDRDGEAFF.

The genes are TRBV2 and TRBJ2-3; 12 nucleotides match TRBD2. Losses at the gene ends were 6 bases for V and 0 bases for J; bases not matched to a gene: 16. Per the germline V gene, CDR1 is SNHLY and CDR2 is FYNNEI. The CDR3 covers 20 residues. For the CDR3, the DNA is TGTGCCAGCAGCCGACCGTCGACTAGCGGGGGACCCATTAGCACAGATACGCAGTATTTT. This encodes CASSRPSTSGGPISTDTQYF. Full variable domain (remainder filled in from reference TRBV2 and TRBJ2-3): EPEVTQTPSHQVTQMGQEVILRCVPISNHLYFYWYRQILGQKVEFLVSFYNNEISEKSEIFDDQFSVERPDGSNFTLKIRSTKLEDSAMYFCASSRPSTSGGPISTDTQYFGPGTRLTVL.